Listed below are T cell receptor beta chains from one sample, sequenced in a study of blood T cell repertoires in COVID-19. The protocol was immunoSEQ multiplex PCR, while the TCRdb copy is restricted to in-frame clones and leaves out a portion. The sample lists under 200,000 clones, 80% to 90% occurring once. What was sequenced was peripheral blood. These receptor sequences come from a man aged 18 to 29 with active or convalescent COVID-19. The CDR3 runs from the conserved cysteine through the conserved F or W. D genes are given only for firm matches. A clone size is listed for some rows: how often the clone was seen (once, few, many), or a class if it is expanded.

D gene	V gene	J gene	clone size	CDR3 protein	CDR3 DNA
TRBD1	TRBV7-3	TRBJ2-1	NA	CASSLDRGSYNEQFF	TGTGCCAGCAGCTTAGACAGGGGGTCCTACAATGAGCAGTTCTTC
NA	TRBV28	TRBJ2-2	NA	CASSLGRGLAGELFF	TGTGCCAGCAGTTTGGGCAGGGGATTAGCCGGGGAGCTGTTTTTT
NA	TRBV3-1/TRBV3-2	TRBJ1-1	NA	CASSQEISIPTEAFF	TGTGCCAGCAGCCAAGAAATAAGCATCCCCACTGAAGCTTTCTTT
NA	TRBV9	TRBJ2-1	NA	CASSVAGAGHNEQFF	TGTGCCAGCAGCGTAGCAGGGGCCGGACACAATGAGCAGTTCTTC
NA	TRBV5-4	TRBJ2-7	NA	CASSLAGRTYEQYF	TGTGCCAGCAGCTTAGCGGGCCGGACCTACGAGCAGTACTTC
TRBD1	TRBV19	TRBJ2-3	NA	CASSIWTGSTDTQYF	TGTGCCAGTAGTATTTGGACAGGGAGCACAGATACGCAGTATTTT
NA	TRBV5-1	TRBJ1-2	NA	CASSLMSGMRGYTF	TGCGCCAGCAGCTTAATGTCAGGGATGAGAGGCTACACCTTC
TRBD1	TRBV6-4	TRBJ1-1	NA	CASQKEGTGGNTEAFF	TGTGCCAGCCAAAAGGAAGGGACAGGAGGTAACACTGAAGCTTTCTTT
NA	TRBV7-8	TRBJ1-5	few	CASSLEEGAGQHF	TGTGCCAGCAGCTTAGAGGAAGGGGCGGGGCAGCATTTT
NA	TRBV5-1	TRBJ2-3	NA	CASSLPSLSDTQYF	TGCGCCAGCAGCTTGCCTAGCTTGTCAGATACGCAGTATTTT
NA	TRBV19	TRBJ1-4	NA	CASSMPKEGPNEKLFF	TGTGCCAGTAGTATGCCTAAGGAGGGCCCGAATGAAAAACTGTTTTTT
TRBD1	TRBV3-1/TRBV3-2	TRBJ1-2	NA	CASSQDPARTGGVGYTF	TGTGCCAGCAGCCAAGATCCCGCAAGGACAGGGGGCGTTGGCTACACCTTC
NA	TRBV29-1	TRBJ1-1	once	CSVATGLNTEAFF	TGCAGCGTGGCCACGGGTTTGAACACTGAAGCTTTCTTT
NA	TRBV7-2	TRBJ1-2	NA	CASSPRRSSEHYGYTF	TGTGCCAGCAGCCCTAGAAGGTCATCAGAGCACTATGGCTACACCTTC
NA	TRBV5-1	TRBJ2-1	few	CASRTQVSLNEQFF	TGCGCCAGCCGGACACAGGTATCACTGAATGAGCAGTTCTTC
NA	TRBV29-1	TRBJ1-2	NA	CSVEISGGYTF	TGCAGCGTAGAGATCTCCGGTGGCTACACCTTC
NA	TRBV2	TRBJ2-1	NA	CASRQDRSDEQFF	TGTGCCAGCAGGCAAGATCGGTCGGATGAGCAGTTCTTC
TRBD2	TRBV27	TRBJ2-2	NA	CASSLGSGLAGTGELFF	TGTGCCAGCAGTTTGGGTTCGGGGCTAGCGGGGACTGGGGAGCTGTTTTTT
TRBD2	TRBV11-3	TRBJ2-1	NA	CASSFPGGGNEQFF	TGTGCCAGCAGCTTCCCGGGAGGGGGGAATGAGCAGTTCTTC
NA	TRBV15	TRBJ1-2	NA	CATSRDRDRPYGYTF	TGTGCCACCAGCAGAGATCGCGACAGGCCCTATGGCTACACCTTC
NA	TRBV4-1	TRBJ1-1	NA	CASSQLRVNTEAFF	TGCGCCAGCAGCCAACTCCGGGTGAACACTGAAGCTTTCTTT
NA	TRBV3-1/TRBV3-2	TRBJ2-1	NA	CASSQAQGHDYNEQFF	TGTGCCAGCAGCCAAGCGCAGGGACATGACTACAATGAGCAGTTCTTC
TRBD2	TRBV5-8	TRBJ2-1	NA	CASSEGLASYNEQFF	TGTGCCAGCAGCGAGGGACTAGCGTCGTACAATGAGCAGTTCTTC
NA	TRBV19	TRBJ1-2	NA	CASSGQAPGYTF	TGTGCCAGTTCGGGACAAGCTCCTGGCTACACCTTC
NA	TRBV7-9	TRBJ2-5	NA	CASSAPSYGGMDLQETQYF	TGTGCCAGCAGCGCCCCCAGTTACGGCGGGATGGACCTCCAAGAGACCCAGTACTTC
NA	TRBV15	TRBJ1-1	NA	CATSSASTGYTEAFF	TGTGCCACCAGCAGCGCTTCAACAGGGTACACTGAAGCTTTCTTT
NA	TRBV6-5	TRBJ2-2	once	CASSPVTGELFF	TGTGCCAGCAGTCCGGTTACCGGGGAGCTGTTTTTT
NA	TRBV4-2	TRBJ2-7	once	CASSQPGENYEQYF	TGTGCCAGCAGCCAGCCGGGGGAAAACTACGAGCAGTACTTC
TRBD2	TRBV27	TRBJ2-7	NA	CASSQGLAGGSYEQYF	TGTGCCAGCAGTCAGGGACTAGCGGGAGGTTCCTACGAGCAGTACTTC
TRBD1	TRBV28	TRBJ1-2	NA	CASSLGQALVYGYTF	TGTGCCAGCAGTCTAGGACAGGCACTAGTTTATGGCTACACCTTC
NA	TRBV28	TRBJ1-6	NA	CASSPDSGHSPLHF	TGTGCCAGCAGTCCGGACAGTGGCCATTCACCCCTCCACTTT
TRBD1	TRBV11-3	TRBJ2-3	NA	CASSSYRDRGVTDTQYF	TGTGCCAGCAGCTCCTACCGGGACAGGGGGGTCACAGATACGCAGTATTTT
TRBD1	TRBV27	TRBJ1-1	NA	CASSLDGTGGRAFF	TGTGCCAGCAGTTTAGACGGCACAGGGGGCAGAGCTTTCTTT
TRBD2	TRBV7-7	TRBJ2-7	NA	CASSLGVSSGSAHEQYF	TGTGCCAGCAGCTTAGGAGTGAGTAGCGGGAGCGCCCACGAGCAGTACTTC
NA	TRBV4-3	TRBJ2-1	NA	CASSQDPSLNNEQFF	TGCGCCAGCAGCCAAGACCCTAGCCTTAACAATGAGCAGTTCTTC
TRBD1	TRBV7-2	TRBJ1-5	NA	CASSGDRGSNQPQHF	TGTGCCAGCAGCGGGGACAGGGGTAGCAATCAGCCCCAGCATTTT
NA	TRBV10-3	TRBJ1-5	few	CARDRVWGNQPQHF	TGTGCCAGAGACAGAGTTTGGGGCAATCAGCCCCAGCATTTT
TRBD1	TRBV19	TRBJ2-1	NA	CASRPPGQGGDEQFF	TGTGCCAGTAGGCCCCCGGGACAGGGGGGTGATGAGCAGTTCTTC
NA	TRBV13	TRBJ2-3	NA	CASSLRRGGPTDTQYF	TGTGCCAGCAGCTTGAGAAGAGGGGGACCCACAGATACGCAGTATTTT
NA	TRBV29-1	TRBJ1-1	NA	CSARPGWVTEAFF	TGCAGCGCCCGTCCAGGGTGGGTCACTGAAGCTTTCTTT
TRBD1	TRBV9	TRBJ1-6	NA	CASSVGRDRNSPLHF	TGTGCCAGCAGCGTAGGCCGGGACAGAAATTCACCCCTCCACTTT
NA	TRBV19	TRBJ2-5	NA	CASSIPGMTTQYF	TGTGCCAGTAGTATCCCCGGGATGACGACCCAGTACTTC
NA	TRBV19	TRBJ2-3	NA	CASSMSSATDTQYF	TGTGCCAGTAGTATGTCCAGCGCCACAGATACGCAGTATTTT
TRBD1	TRBV29-1	TRBJ1-2	NA	CSVEGTGAGYTF	TGCAGCGTTGAGGGGACAGGGGCCGGCTACACCTTC
TRBD2	TRBV2	TRBJ2-4	NA	CASSELLAGQNIQYF	TGTGCCAGCAGTGAATTACTAGCGGGGCAAAACATTCAGTACTTC
NA	TRBV19	TRBJ1-1	NA	CASSIDARTEAFF	TGTGCCAGTAGTATAGATGCGAGGACTGAAGCTTTCTTT
TRBD1	TRBV9	TRBJ1-1	NA	CASSLGTGGFMNTEAFF	TGTGCCAGCAGTCTTGGGACAGGGGGATTTATGAACACTGAAGCTTTCTTT
NA	TRBV30	TRBJ2-3	NA	CAWSLGPTDTQYF	TGTGCCTGGAGCTTGGGCCCCACAGATACGCAGTATTTT
TRBD2	TRBV14	TRBJ2-7	once	CASSQGTSGSDEQYF	TGTGCCAGCAGCCAAGGGACTAGCGGGAGTGACGAGCAGTACTTC
NA	TRBV6-6	TRBJ1-2	once	CASSYSKGNYGYTF	TGTGCCAGCAGTTATTCGAAGGGGAACTATGGCTACACCTTC
NA	TRBV29-1	TRBJ1-4	NA	CSTRDTEGEKLFF	TGCAGCACTAGGGACACCGAGGGCGAAAAACTGTTTTTT
NA	TRBV4-1	TRBJ2-1	NA	CASSQEEYRVTYNEQFF	TGCGCCAGCAGCCAGGAAGAGTACAGGGTGACCTACAATGAGCAGTTCTTC